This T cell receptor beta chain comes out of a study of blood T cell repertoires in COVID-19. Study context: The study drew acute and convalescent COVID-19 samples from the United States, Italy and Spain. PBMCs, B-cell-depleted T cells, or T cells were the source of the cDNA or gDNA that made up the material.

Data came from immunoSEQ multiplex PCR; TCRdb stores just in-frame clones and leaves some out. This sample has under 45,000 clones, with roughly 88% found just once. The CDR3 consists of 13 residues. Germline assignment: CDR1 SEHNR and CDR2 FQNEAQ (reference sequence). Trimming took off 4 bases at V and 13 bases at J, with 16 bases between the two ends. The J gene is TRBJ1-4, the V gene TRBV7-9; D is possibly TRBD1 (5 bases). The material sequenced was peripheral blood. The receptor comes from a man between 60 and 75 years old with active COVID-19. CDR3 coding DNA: TGTGCCAGCAGCTCCCAACAAGCCGGGGGACTGTTTTTT. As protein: CASSSQQAGGLFF.